A single sample gave rise to the 24 T cell receptor beta chains below, sequenced in a study of shared clonotypes between healthy human individuals (dated by TCRdb to the early 2020s). Receptor libraries were prepared by the immunoSEQ multiplex PCR assay. The clones in this table, taken by TCRdb from immuneACCESS, are in-frame only. Not every clone is retained; where verified, under half of the shortfall comes from an unresolved V gene, and the cause of the rest is unknown. This sample is represented by about 230,000 clones; 60% to 80% of them were singletons. Over 8.5% of the sample is held by the ten biggest clonotypes. The source material was memory CD4+ T cells sorted from blood. Read against the paper, the sample's cell subset or site label means: CD45RA-negative fraction. The source is a man under 40 in good health.

The chain is built from TRBV19 and TRBJ2-2, with TRBD2 identical over 12 bases. CDR3 size: 15 residues. Unmatched junction bases numbered 4, after V lost 7 bases and J lost 4 bases. The germline V gene has CDR1 LNHDA and CDR2 SQIVND (reference sequence). The CDR3 protein is CASTQTSGGTGELFF. In DNA, the CDR3 is TGTGCCAGTACCCAGACTAGCGGGGGCACCGGGGAGCTGTTTTTT.

The J gene is TRBJ1-5, the V gene TRBV28; a weak D match, TRBD1 (5 bases). This CDR3 spans 14 amino acids. V gave up 3 bases and J gave up 0 bases, with 6 bases separating them. Germline V CDR1 and CDR2: MDHEN, SYDVKM. CDR3: CASSLTVSNQPQHF. CDR3 nucleotides: TGTGCCAGCAGTTTGACAGTTAGCAATCAGCCCCAGCATTTT. The full variable domain, rest sourced from reference TRBV28 and TRBJ1-5, is DVKVTQSSRYLVKRTGEKVFLECVQDMDHENMFWYRQDPGLGLRLIYFSYDVKMKEKGDIPEGYSVSREKKERFSLILESASTNQTSMYLCASSLTVSNQPQHFGDGTRLSIL.

The V and J genes are TRBV7-9 and TRBJ2-1; TRBD1 matches 7 bases. Trimming took 1 base from V and 5 from J; bases not matched to a gene: 5. Germline V gene data show CDR1 as SEHNR and CDR2 as FQNEAQ (reference sequence). CDR3 length equals 15 residues. The CDR3 protein is CASSLGQGAHNEQFF. The CDR3 coding sequence is TGTGCCAGCAGCTTAGGACAGGGCGCCCACAATGAGCAGTTCTTC.

V is TRBV5-5 and J is TRBJ2-1, with 7 bases lining up with TRBD1. J lost 3 bases, V lost 4 bases, and 13 bases had no gene match. CDR3 length: 17 amino acids. CDR1 and CDR2 (germline): SGHKS, YYEKEE (reference sequence). The chain's CDR3 is CASSPETGSVIYNEQFF. The CDR3 DNA reads TGTGCCAGCAGCCCGGAGACAGGGTCGGTTATCTACAATGAGCAGTTCTTC. The whole variable domain, filled in from reference TRBV5-5 and TRBJ2-1, reads DAGVTQSPTHLIKTRGQQVTLRCSPISGHKSVSWYQQVLGQGPQFIFQYYEKEERGRGNFPDRFSARQFPNYSSELNVNALLLGDSALYLCASSPETGSVIYNEQFFGPGTRLTVL.

The rearrangement uses TRBV15 and TRBJ2-3; TRBD1 agrees at 8 bases. This CDR3 contains 15 residues. Germline V gives CDR1 LNHNV, CDR2 YYDKDF (reference sequence). V lost 3 bases and J lost 2; bases outside the gene matches: 4. The CDR3 reads CATSSQTGVTDTQYF. CDR3 bases: TGTGCCACCAGCAGTCAGACAGGGGTCACAGATACGCAGTATTTT.

The chain links TRBV2 to TRBJ2-3, with D possibly matching TRBD1 (6 bases). Trimming removed 6 bases at V and 5 bases at J, with 15 bases between. There are 14 residues in the CDR3. The germline gives CDR1 SNHLY, CDR2 FYNNEI. CDR3: CASRGHSGEDTQYF. The CDR3 nucleotides are TGTGCCAGCAGGGGCCACTCAGGGGAAGATACGCAGTATTTT. Full variable domain (outside the CDR3, taken from reference TRBV2 and TRBJ2-3): EPEVTQTPSHQVTQMGQEVILRCVPISNHLYFYWYRQILGQKVEFLVSFYNNEISEKSEIFDDQFSVERPDGSNFTLKIRSTKLEDSAMYFCASRGHSGEDTQYFGPGTRLTVL.

This clone was seen many times. The CDR3 protein is CSVEGGKGVNEQFF. CDR3 DNA: TGCAGCGTTGAAGGCGGGAAAGGGGTTAATGAGCAGTTCTTC. This chain uses TRBV29-1 with TRBJ2-1; tentative D call: TRBD2 (6 bases). From germline, CDR1 is SQVTM and CDR2 ANQGSEA. V was cut by 1 base and J by 7 bases, with 14 bases left in between. The CDR3 is 14 residues long.

V gene TRBV29-1 combines with J gene TRBJ1-3; D unresolved. Per the germline V gene, CDR1 is SQVTM and CDR2 is ANQGSEA. CDR3 length: 11 residues. Trimming removed 3 bases at V and 3 bases at J, with 3 bases between. The CDR3 here is CSVESGNTIYF. CDR3 nucleotides: TGCAGCGTTGAGAGTGGAAACACCATATATTTT. The variable domain in full, completed from reference TRBV29-1 and TRBJ1-3, reads SAVISQKPSRDICQRGTSLTIQCQVDSQVTMMFWYRQQPGQSLTLIATANQGSEATYESGFVIDKFPISRPNLTFSTLTVSNMSPEDSSIYLCSVESGNTIYFGEGSWLTVV.

The chain joins TRBV5-4 to TRBJ2-1, with D possibly matching TRBD2 (6 bases). CDR1 is SGHNT and CDR2 is YYREEE in the germline V gene (reference sequence). This CDR3 is built from 15 residues. The ends were cut back, 0 bases at V and 5 bases at J, with 12 bases in the middle. The CDR3 DNA follows: TGTGCCAGCAGCTTGGCACGGGGACTTAACAATGAGCAGTTCTTC. It yields the protein CASSLARGLNNEQFF.

The genes are TRBV5-1 and TRBJ2-3, with 7 bases that match TRBD2. Germline CDR1 SGHRS, CDR2 YFSETQ. This CDR3 region has 17 residues. With V trimmed by 0 bases and J by 2 bases, 9 bases remained unmatched. The CDR3 spells CASSLDQPGLPTDTQYF. The CDR3, as DNA: TGCGCCAGCAGCTTGGACCAGCCGGGACTACCCACAGATACGCAGTATTTT. Variable domain in full (rest from reference TRBV5-1 and TRBJ2-3): KAGVTQTPRYLIKTRGQQVTLSCSPISGHRSVSWYQQTPGQGLQFLFEYFSETQRNKGNFPGRFSGRQFSNSRSEMNVSTLELGDSALYLCASSLDQPGLPTDTQYFGPGTRLTVL.

V usage is TRBV6-8 and J usage is TRBJ2-1; D may match TRBD1 or TRBD2 (5 bases each). V was pared by 6 bases and J by 0 bases, with 24 bases between. The germline CDR1 and CDR2 sequences are MNHGY and SAAAGT. The CDR3 consists of 19 residues. CDR3 sequence: CASRHPAPGRANSYNEQFF. The CDR3 DNA reads as TGTGCCAGCAGACACCCCGCCCCGGGGCGGGCGAACTCCTACAATGAGCAGTTCTTC.

This chain joins TRBV2 and TRBJ1-5; no clear D gene. The V and J ends lost 6 bases and 5 bases respectively, with 17 bases between them. The CDR3 runs to 15 residues. CDR1 is SNHLY, CDR2 FYNNEI, per germline. The CDR3: CASRLRPGVHQPQHF. DNA for the CDR3: TGTGCCAGCAGACTGAGACCGGGAGTGCATCAGCCCCAGCATTTT.

With respect to this clone: Other nucleotide sequences from this sample produce the same CDR3. The V call is TRBV19, the J call TRBJ2-1, with unresolved D. Germline V gene lookup returns CDR1 LNHDA and CDR2 SQIVND (reference sequence). V shed 3 bases and J shed 2 bases, with 5 bases lying between them. The CDR3 contains 13 residues. CDR3 amino acids: CASSIRPYNEQFF. DNA for the CDR3: TGTGCCAGTAGTATCAGGCCCTACAATGAGCAGTTCTTC.

The chain employs TRBV29-1 and TRBJ2-7; D remains unclear. V shed 6 bases and J shed 3 bases, with 9 bases lying between them. Germline assignment: CDR1 SQVTM and CDR2 ANQGSEA. This CDR3 is built from 11 residues. In DNA, the CDR3 is TGCAGCGTGACCCAAAACTACGAGCAGTACTTC. Protein: CSVTQNYEQYF.

This clone was seen only once. The chain employs TRBV19 and TRBJ2-7; 12 bases match TRBD2. This CDR3 is built from 16 residues. Trimming removed 5 bases from V and 4 bases from J; junction bases left unmatched: 9. The germline V gene encodes CDR1 LNHDA and CDR2 SQIVND (reference sequence). The CDR3 coding sequence is TGTGCCAGTAGTTATAGAACCGGGACTAGCGGGTACGAGCAGTACTTC. Translating it yields CASSYRTGTSGYEQYF.

The V and J genes are TRBV27 and TRBJ2-7; TRBD1 matches 10 bases. In germline, CDR1 is MNHEY, CDR2 SMNVEV (reference sequence). CDR3 size: 16 residues. Losses at the gene ends were 8 bases for V and 5 bases for J; bases not matched to a gene: 15. The CDR3 nucleotides read TGTGCCAGCGGTAAACTAACCGGGACAGGGGTCCACGAGCAGTACTTC. Encoded protein: CASGKLTGTGVHEQYF.

The gene calls are TRBV11-2 and TRBJ1-1, with D tentatively TRBD1 (5 bases). Germline loops: CDR1 SGHAT, CDR2 FQNNGV. The CDR3 length is 15 residues. Trimming removed 2 bases at V and 7 bases at J, with 17 bases between. CDR3 amino acids: CASSLSLSYGGEAFF. CDR3 bases: TGTGCCAGCAGCTTAAGTCTATCGTATGGGGGTGAAGCTTTCTTT.

The rearrangement joins TRBV5-4 to TRBJ1-2; perhaps TRBD1 as D (6 bases). This CDR3 contains 14 residues. V was trimmed by 0 bases and J by 8 bases, leaving 14 bases between them. Per germline, CDR1 SGHNT and CDR2 YYREEE (reference sequence). CDR3 region: CASSLGGALRGYTF. DNA of the CDR3: TGTGCCAGCAGCTTGGGGGGGGCGCTCAGAGGCTACACCTTC. Based on the CDR3 plus reference TRBV5-4 and TRBJ1-2, the full variable domain is ETGVTQSPTHLIKTRGQQVTLRCSSQSGHNTVSWYQQALGQGPQFIFQYYREEENGRGNFPPRFSGLQFPNYSSELNVNALELDDSALYLCASSLGGALRGYTFGSGTRLTVV.

This clone was seen repeatedly, ten times or more. This rearrangement joins TRBV2 to TRBJ2-7; D is uncertain. Germline V gene data show CDR1 as SNHLY and CDR2 as FYNNEI. The V and J ends lost 2 bases and 5 bases respectively, with 10 bases between them. The CDR3 covers 13 residues. CDR3 amino acids: CASSELTPDEQYF. CDR3 nucleotides: TGTGCCAGCAGTGAACTTACCCCGGACGAGCAGTACTTC.

The chain joins TRBV28 to TRBJ2-2; 7 nucleotides line up with TRBD2. The CDR3 covers 15 residues. Germline values: CDR1 MDHEN, CDR2 SYDVKM. V dropped 3 bases and J dropped 6; count of bases not matched to a gene: 7. The CDR3 is CASSLGSGGPGELFF. CDR3 in DNA: TGTGCCAGCAGTTTGGGGTCGGGAGGTCCCGGGGAGCTGTTTTTT.

This chain joins TRBV7-2 and TRBJ2-1; 10 nucleotides align to TRBD2. J gave up 7 bases and V 0 bases, and 9 bases lay outside the gene matches. The CDR3 runs 17 residues. Germline CDR1 reads SGHTA; CDR2 reads FQGNSA. CDR3 sequence: CASSLAFLAGDVNEQFF. The DNA for the CDR3 is TGTGCCAGCAGCTTAGCGTTCCTAGCGGGAGATGTGAATGAGCAGTTCTTC.

This sequence joins TRBV6-1 and TRBJ2-5; the D gene is possibly TRBD2 (6 bases). This CDR3 has 14 amino acids. Germline CDR1 MNHNS, CDR2 SASEGT. Trimming cost V 7 bases and J 1 base, with 13 bases left between them. This CDR3 is CASNLSGPQETQYF. In DNA form, the CDR3 reads TGTGCCAGCAACTTAAGCGGGCCCCAAGAGACCCAGTACTTC.

This chain uses TRBV7-9 with TRBJ1-5, with D possibly TRBD1 on 5 matching bases. With 3 bases removed from V and 7 bases from J, the gap between germline ends came to 13 bases. Germline assignment: CDR1 SEHNR and CDR2 FQNEAQ (reference sequence). The CDR3 spans 14 residues. CDR3 bases: TGTGCCAGCAGCTTCCCGTGGGGCCGACAGCCCCAGCATTTT. This sequence encodes CASSFPWGRQPQHF.

The chain has TRBV9 and TRBJ1-2; 7 bases are a match to TRBD1. This CDR3 region has 13 residues. V shed 7 bases and J 4 bases; nucleotides not matched to a gene: 7. Germline CDR1 reads SGDLS; CDR2 reads YYNGEE. The CDR3 region has the DNA TGTGCCAGCGGGGACAGCCTCTCCTATGGCTACACCTTC. Translating gives CASGDSLSYGYTF. The full variable domain, rest sourced from reference TRBV9 and TRBJ1-2, is DSGVTQTPKHLITATGQRVTLRCSPRSGDLSVYWYQQSLDQGLQFLIQYYNGEERAKGNILERFSAQQFPDLHSELNLSSLELGDSALYFCASGDSLSYGYTFGSGTRLTVV.